Presented here are 21 T cell receptor beta chains from one specimen sequenced in a study of technical replicates of blood from several donors. The repertoire was sequenced with immunoSEQ multiplex PCR; TCRdb's copy has only in-frame clones and lacks some. The data hold about 78,000 clones, with 93% observed a single time. Sequencing was performed on T cells isolated from PBMCs. The receptors stem from a human donor in good health.

This clone was recorded only once. The chain recombines TRBV9 with TRBJ2-5; 8 nucleotides agree with TRBD2. CDR1 and CDR2 from the germline V gene are SGDLS and YYNGEE. The CDR3 runs 15 residues. Losses at the gene ends were 0 bases for V and 5 bases for J; bases not matched to a gene: 6. As DNA, the CDR3 is TGTGCCAGCAGCGTAGAAGATAGCGGGACCGAGACCCAGTACTTC. Residues: CASSVEDSGTETQYF.

This chain joins TRBV2 and TRBJ1-1; TRBD1 agrees at 8 bases. The CDR3 runs to 16 residues. Trimming cost V 0 bases and J 0 bases; bases outside gene matches: 3. Germline CDR1 is SNHLY and CDR2 is FYNNEI. Here the CDR3 reads CASSEARQGLNTEAFF. The CDR3 coding sequence is TGTGCCAGCAGTGAAGCGCGACAGGGGCTGAACACTGAAGCTTTCTTT. Based on the CDR3 plus reference TRBV2 and TRBJ1-1, the full variable domain is EPEVTQTPSHQVTQMGQEVILRCVPISNHLYFYWYRQILGQKVEFLVSFYNNEISEKSEIFDDQFSVERPDGSNFTLKIRSTKLEDSAMYFCASSEARQGLNTEAFFGQGTRLTVV.

Written as DNA, the CDR3 is TGTGCCAGCAGTGAATCAGGGGGCCGGTCCTACGAGCAGTACTTC. Its protein is CASSESGGRSYEQYF. The chain joins TRBV2 to TRBJ2-7; 8 bases line up with TRBD1. Trimming took 2 bases from V and 1 from J; bases not matched to a gene: 4. Germline values: CDR1 SNHLY, CDR2 FYNNEI. This CDR3 comprises 15 residues. Full variable domain (outside the CDR3, taken from reference TRBV2 and TRBJ2-7): EPEVTQTPSHQVTQMGQEVILRCVPISNHLYFYWYRQILGQKVEFLVSFYNNEISEKSEIFDDQFSVERPDGSNFTLKIRSTKLEDSAMYFCASSESGGRSYEQYFGPGTRLTVT.

The chain couples TRBV20-1 to TRBJ1-1; D is uncertain. V lost 0 bases and J lost 7, with 3 bases in between. The CDR3 totals 10 residues. Per the germline V gene, CDR1 is DFQATT and CDR2 is SNEGSKA (reference sequence). The CDR3 is CSARDLEAFF. The CDR3 DNA is TGCAGTGCTAGAGATCTTGAAGCTTTCTTT.

The V gene is TRBV6-6, the J gene TRBJ1-5, with TRBD1 as a possible D gene (5 bases). The CDR3 spans 15 residues. Trimming stripped 2 bases from V and 4 bases from J, with 12 bases between. The germline gives CDR1 MNHNY, CDR2 SVGAGI (reference sequence). In DNA form, the CDR3 reads TGTGCCAGCAGTTACCTGGGGGGGATAAATCAGCCCCAGCATTTT. Its translation is CASSYLGGINQPQHF.

The chain employs TRBV7-3 and TRBJ2-1, with TRBD2 matching 10 bases. V was clipped by 2 bases and J by 8 bases; unmatched bases: 12. Looked up from germline, CDR1 is SGHTA and CDR2 is FQGTGA. CDR3 size: 17 residues. CDR3 residues: CASSLALAGWGTDEQFF. In nucleotides, the CDR3 is TGTGCCAGCAGCTTAGCACTAGCGGGGTGGGGTACCGATGAGCAGTTCTTC.

The rearrangement joins TRBV9 to TRBJ2-6; D gene uncertain. V gave up 3 bases and J gave up 1 base, with 2 bases separating them. Per the germline V gene, CDR1 is SGDLS and CDR2 is YYNGEE. The CDR3 length is 13 residues. CDR3 in amino acids: CASSASGANVLTF. The DNA for the CDR3 is TGTGCCAGCAGCGCGTCTGGGGCCAACGTCCTGACTTTC.

This chain joins TRBV5-1 and TRBJ2-7; 10 nucleotides match TRBD2. Trimming at V came to 0 bases and at J to 5 bases, leaving 8 bases not matched to a gene. Looked up from germline, CDR1 is SGHRS and CDR2 is YFSETQ. This CDR3 has 16 amino acids. The CDR3 coding sequence is TGCGCCAGCAGCTTGGAAGCGGGAGGGCCGAGAAACGAGCAGTACTTC. It codes for CASSLEAGGPRNEQYF.

The chain has TRBV5-1 and TRBJ1-1; TRBD1 matches 9 bases. Unmatched junction bases numbered 11, after V lost 4 bases and J lost 10 bases. The CDR3 is 14 amino acids. The germline V gene has CDR1 SGHRS and CDR2 YFSETQ. CDR3 sequence (DNA): TGCGCCAGCAGCACCCGGACAGGGGCCGGGGGAGCTTTCTTT. It codes for CASSTRTGAGGAFF.

This chain joins TRBV10-2 and TRBJ1-2; D is ambiguous. Germline CDR1 and CDR2: WSHSY and SAAADI. V was trimmed by 2 bases and J by 4 bases, leaving 14 bases between them. The CDR3 totals 15 residues. DNA for the CDR3: TGCGCCAGCAGTGAGGGAGCCTTGGCAGTCTATGGCTACACCTTC. This gives the protein CASSEGALAVYGYTF.

The chain is built from TRBV28 and TRBJ1-2, with a tentative D call TRBD1 (6 bases). The CDR3 is made up of 13 amino acids. Germline V gene sequence: CDR1 MDHEN, CDR2 SYDVKM. Trimming removed 6 bases at V and 2 bases at J, with 10 bases between. The chain's CDR3 is CASSSDSNYGYTF. CDR3 coding DNA: TGTGCCAGCAGCTCGGACAGCAACTATGGCTACACCTTC.

The genes are TRBV7-8 and TRBJ1-1; TRBD1 might be the D (5 bases). The germline CDR1 and CDR2 sequences are SGHVS and FQNEAQ. The CDR3 totals 14 residues. V lost 3 bases and J lost 5, with 13 bases in between. The CDR3 DNA reads as TGTGCCAGCAGCTTGATTTGGGGCGCGACTGAAGCTTTCTTT. This codes for CASSLIWGATEAFF.

The rearrangement uses TRBV28 and TRBJ2-7, with 13 nucleotides matching TRBD2. V trimming: 5 bases; J trimming: 3 bases; junction bases outside the gene matches: 7. Germline-derived CDR1 and CDR2 are MDHEN and SYDVKM. This CDR3 spans 16 amino acids. This chain's CDR3 is CASSAKGTSGVYEQYF. CDR3 in DNA: TGTGCCAGCAGTGCAAAAGGGACTAGCGGGGTCTACGAGCAGTACTTC. Filled out from reference TRBV28 and TRBJ2-7, the complete variable domain reads DVKVTQSSRYLVKRTGEKVFLECVQDMDHENMFWYRQDPGLGLRLIYFSYDVKMKEKGDIPEGYSVSREKKERFSLILESASTNQTSMYLCASSAKGTSGVYEQYFGPGTRLTVT.

This rearrangement joins TRBV4-1 to TRBJ2-7; the match to TRBD1 covers 9 bases. V was pared by 0 bases and J by 6 bases, with 6 bases of the junction left unmatched. In germline, CDR1 is MGHRA, CDR2 YSYEKL. This CDR3 region has 15 residues. CDR3 protein: CASSQEGTGSSEQYF. For the CDR3, the DNA is TGCGCCAGCAGCCAAGAAGGGACAGGGTCGAGCGAGCAGTACTTC.

The DNA for the CDR3 is TGTGCCAGTAGTGCGACTAGCGGGCGCACAGATACGCAGTATTTT. Its protein product is CASSATSGRTDTQYF. V and J are TRBV19 and TRBJ2-3, with TRBD2 matching 10 bases. The CDR3 contains 15 residues. With V trimmed by 5 bases and J by 1 base, 3 bases remained unmatched. CDR1 is LNHDA, CDR2 SQIVND, per germline (reference sequence).

The rearrangement joins TRBV7-8 to TRBJ2-7, with D possibly being TRBD1 (6 bases). This CDR3 comprises 12 residues. Germline CDR1 and CDR2: SGHVS and FQNEAQ. Trimming removed 3 bases from V and 7 bases from J, with 10 bases in between. The CDR3, as DNA: TGTGCCAGCAGCTTTATAGGGGGTGAGCAGTACTTC. This gives the protein CASSFIGGEQYF.

The chain uses TRBV7-2 and TRBJ2-5; 9 positions match TRBD1. The germline V gene has CDR1 SGHTA and CDR2 FQGNSA. This CDR3 region has 15 residues. V was pared by 4 bases and J by 2 bases, with 5 bases of the junction left unmatched. Written as DNA, the CDR3 is TGTGCCAGCAGCTCGTTACAGGGGGCGCAAGAGACCCAGTACTTC. It encodes CASSSLQGAQETQYF.

The rearrangement uses TRBV4-1 and TRBJ1-1; D uncertain. The CDR3 has 14 amino acids. Germline CDR1 MGHRA, CDR2 YSYEKL. Trimming left V 0 bases short and J 1 base short, with 6 bases between. The CDR3 coding sequence is TGCGCCAGCAGCCAAGAGCGGTGGAACACTGAAGCTTTCTTT. Residues: CASSQERWNTEAFF.

V gene TRBV7-3 combines with J gene TRBJ2-7; 8 positions agree with TRBD1. Germline assignment: CDR1 SGHTA and CDR2 FQGTGA. V gave up 4 bases and J gave up 2 bases; unmatched junction bases: 7. CDR3 length: 15 amino acids. The chain's CDR3 is CASSSSLGQAYEQYF. The CDR3 coding sequence is TGTGCCAGCAGCTCGTCCCTGGGACAGGCCTACGAGCAGTACTTC.

This sequence joins TRBV30 and TRBJ2-5; D may be TRBD1 (6 bases). The CDR3 has 13 residues. Germline V gene data show CDR1 as GTSNPN and CDR2 as SVGIG (reference sequence). Trimming removed 3 bases at V and 3 bases at J, with 11 bases between. The CDR3 nucleotides read TGTGCCTGGAGGGGGGCAGCCGAAGAGACCCAGTACTTC. Translated, it gives CAWRGAAEETQYF.

This clone was counted a single time. V gene TRBV9 combines with J gene TRBJ2-7, with TRBD2 matching 10 bases. With V trimmed by 4 bases and J by 2 bases, 6 bases remained unmatched. Germline CDR1 reads SGDLS; CDR2 reads YYNGEE. The CDR3 runs 15 residues. The CDR3 region has the DNA TGTGCCAGCAGCCTGCAAGCGGGGGGGCCCTACGAGCAGTACTTC. It specifies CASSLQAGGPYEQYF. Based on the CDR3 plus reference TRBV9 and TRBJ2-7, the full variable domain is DSGVTQTPKHLITATGQRVTLRCSPRSGDLSVYWYQQSLDQGLQFLIQYYNGEERAKGNILERFSAQQFPDLHSELNLSSLELGDSALYFCASSLQAGGPYEQYFGPGTRLTVT.